This T cell receptor beta chain was captured by sequencing in a study of T cells in Graves' hyperthyroidism and ophthalmopathy. The CDR3 covers 13 residues. V lost 1 base to trimming and J lost 9 bases; unmatched junction nucleotides: 0. CDR1 is DFQATT, CDR2 SNEGSKA, per germline (reference sequence). RNA transcripts yielded amplified TCR beta CDR3 regions. Initially, a first-round RT-PCR of the TCR CDR3 employed the HTBI primer set. TCRdb ran MiXCR on the multiplex PCR reads and lists one entry per CDR3 protein. The table has around 300,000 distinct CDR3 sequences, roughly 19% seen once. This clonotype was observed at least ten times.

This TCR came from a man between 50 and 59 years old with Graves' ophthalmopathy. V gene TRBV20-1 combines with J gene TRBJ2-1; the match to TRBD2 covers 13 bases. Sequencing input: blood. This CDR3 reads CSARGLAGGEQFF. The CDR3 coding sequence is TGCAGTGCTAGAGGACTAGCGGGAGGTGAGCAGTTCTTC.